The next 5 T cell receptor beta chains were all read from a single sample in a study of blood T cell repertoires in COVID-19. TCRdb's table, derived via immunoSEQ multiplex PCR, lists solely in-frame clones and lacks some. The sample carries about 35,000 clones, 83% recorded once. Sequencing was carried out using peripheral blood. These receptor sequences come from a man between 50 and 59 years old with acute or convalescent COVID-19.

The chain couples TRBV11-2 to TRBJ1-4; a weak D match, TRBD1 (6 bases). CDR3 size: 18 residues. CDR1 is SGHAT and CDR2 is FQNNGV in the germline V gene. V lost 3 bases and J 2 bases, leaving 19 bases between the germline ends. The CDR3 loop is CASSLQQGGVPTNEKLFF. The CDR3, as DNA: TGTGCCAGCAGCTTGCAACAGGGTGGAGTTCCGACTAATGAAAAACTGTTTTTT.

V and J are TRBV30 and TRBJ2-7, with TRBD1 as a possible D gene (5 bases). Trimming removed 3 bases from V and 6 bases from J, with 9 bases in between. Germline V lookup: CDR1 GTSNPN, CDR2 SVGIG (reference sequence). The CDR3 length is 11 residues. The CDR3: CAWRQGAEQYF. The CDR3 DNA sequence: TGTGCCTGGAGGCAGGGCGCCGAGCAGTACTTC.

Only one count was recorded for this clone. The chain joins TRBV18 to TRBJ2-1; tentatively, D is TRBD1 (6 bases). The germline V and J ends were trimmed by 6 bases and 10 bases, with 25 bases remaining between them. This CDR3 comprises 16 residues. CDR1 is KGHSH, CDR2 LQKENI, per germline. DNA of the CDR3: TGTGCCAGCTCCCAAAACCCCTATTGGCAGGGGAAAGAGCAGTTCTTC. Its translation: CASSQNPYWQGKEQFF.

The CDR3 DNA reads as TGTGCCAGCAGCTCGGGACAGGGCGATTCACCCCTCCACTTT. It yields the protein CASSSGQGDSPLHF. The chain has TRBV5-4 and TRBJ1-6; 9 nucleotides match TRBD1. Germline CDR1 is SGHNT and CDR2 is YYREEE (reference sequence). The CDR3 consists of 14 residues. J gave up 8 bases and V 3 bases, and 3 bases lay outside the gene matches.

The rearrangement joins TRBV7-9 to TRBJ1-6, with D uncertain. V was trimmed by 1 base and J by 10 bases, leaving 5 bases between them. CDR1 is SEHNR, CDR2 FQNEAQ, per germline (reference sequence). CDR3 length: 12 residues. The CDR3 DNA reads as TGTGCCAGCAGCTTAGAGAGGTCACCCCTCCACTTT. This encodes CASSLERSPLHF.